The 16 T cell receptor beta chains reported below all come from one sample, sequenced in a study of T cells in Graves' hyperthyroidism and ophthalmopathy (dated by TCRdb to between 2019 and 2020). Library prep was done by multiplex PCR. Sequenced using an Illumina HiSeq 2000. TCR beta CDR3 regions were amplified from RNA transcripts. The first round of RT-PCR for the TCR CDR3 was performed with the HTBI primer set and the Qiagen OneStep RT-PCR kit. TCRdb applied fastp at Q25 and MiXCR to the public reads, then kept only in-frame beta chains. All rows with the same CDR3 protein become a single entry with the most common DNA and genes. The sample data list approximately 410,000 distinct CDR3 sequences, and about 14% of these were observed just once. Of the sample, approximately 13% is held by the ten largest clones. Material for sequencing was blood. Every receptor here comes from a young man with Graves' ophthalmopathy.

The chain employs TRBV7-3 and TRBJ2-5, with 12 positions matching TRBD2. Germline values: CDR1 SGHTA, CDR2 FQGTGA. The V gene end was trimmed by 4 bases and the J gene end by 4 bases; junction bases not matched to a gene: 7. CDR3 length: 16 residues. The CDR3 nucleotides are TGTGCCAGCAGCTCCCTAGCGGGAGGGGGGCGAGAGACCCAGTACTTC. It codes for CASSSLAGGGRETQYF.

This clonotype appeared many times. CDR3 in amino acids: CATSDYRPRGTSVNHFSYEQYF. CDR3 nucleotide sequence: TGTGCCACCAGTGATTACAGGCCCCGCGGGACTAGCGTTAATCATTTTTCCTACGAGCAGTACTTC. The chain has TRBV24-1 and TRBJ2-7; TRBD2 aligns across 10 bases. V shed 2 bases, J shed 1 base, and the junction held 22 bases outside the gene matches. Germline loops: CDR1 KGHDR, CDR2 SFDVKD. This CDR3 is 22 amino acids long.

This clonotype was seen ten or more times. The rearrangement uses TRBV20-1 and TRBJ2-7; D perhaps matches TRBD2 (6 bases). The V gene lost 5 bases and the J gene lost 0 bases, with 14 bases spanning the gap. The CDR3 is made up of 14 amino acids. Germline V gene data show CDR1 as DFQATT and CDR2 as SNEGSKA (reference sequence). As DNA, the CDR3 is TGCAGTGCTGGGGGGACCGGGAGCTCCTACGAGCAGTACTTC. This translates into CSAGGTGSSYEQYF.

This clonotype was recorded a few times. V gene TRBV4-1 combines with J gene TRBJ1-6; D is undetermined. The V gene lost 1 base and the J gene lost 6 bases, with 10 bases spanning the gap. CDR1 is MGHRA, CDR2 YSYEKL, per germline. The CDR3 has 15 amino acids. CDR3 DNA sequence: TGCGCCAGCAGCCAAGTGTCACGGGGTAATTCACCCCTCCACTTT. Encoded protein: CASSQVSRGNSPLHF.

This chain connects TRBV7-3 to TRBJ2-5; unclear D gene. V was shortened by 5 bases and J by 7 bases, with 17 bases between the two germline ends. Germline CDR1 is SGHTA and CDR2 is FQGTGA. The CDR3 contains 14 residues. Written as DNA, the CDR3 is TGTGCCAGCAGCCTACTCGGTGGGGAAGGGACCCAGTACTTC. This encodes CASSLLGGEGTQYF.

This clonotype has at least ten counts. The chain is built from TRBV29-1 and TRBJ1-2; the D gene is possibly TRBD1 (6 bases). Trimming removed 2 bases from V and 3 bases from J, with 13 bases in between. From germline, CDR1 is SQVTM and CDR2 ANQGSEA. This CDR3 has 14 residues. CDR3 sequence reads: CSVELSGEYYGYTF. DNA for the CDR3: TGCAGCGTTGAACTGTCAGGGGAGTACTATGGCTACACCTTC.

This rearrangement joins TRBV19 to TRBJ2-7, with D unresolved. CDR3 length: 13 residues. The V end was cut by 4 bases, the J end by 4 bases, with 11 bases between. Germline V CDR1 and CDR2: LNHDA, SQIVND (reference sequence). As DNA, the CDR3 is TGTGCCAGTAGTACAGGAAACCGTTACGAGCAGTACTTC. Translation gives CASSTGNRYEQYF.

At least ten counts were recorded for this clonotype. The chain has TRBV2 and TRBJ2-7, with 9 bases aligning to TRBD1. CDR3 length: 13 amino acids. Germline CDR1 and CDR2: SNHLY and FYNNEI. Trimming at V came to 10 bases and at J to 8 bases, leaving 12 bases not matched to a gene. This CDR3 reads CATATGTGLQQYF. The CDR3 DNA reads TGTGCCACAGCAACCGGGACAGGGCTCCAGCAGTACTTC.

This clonotype was seen repeatedly, ten times or more. The chain has TRBV4-1 and TRBJ1-5, with no clear D. The CDR3 length is 14 residues. The V and J ends lost 6 bases and 7 bases respectively, with 16 bases between them. Per the germline V gene, CDR1 is MGHRA and CDR2 is YSYEKL. Written as DNA, the CDR3 is TGCGCCAGCAGACGGGAGGGAAGAGGCCAGCCCCAGCATTTT. This codes for CASRREGRGQPQHF.

This clonotype has only a few counts. This may be a read error: a much more frequent sequence differs by one nucleotide. The rearrangement joins TRBV7-2 to TRBJ2-5, with 12 bases that match TRBD2. CDR1 is SGHTA and CDR2 is FQGNSA in the germline V gene. The CDR3 is 15 residues long. V trimming: 5 bases; J trimming: 1 base; junction bases outside the gene matches: 2. DNA for the CDR3: TGTGCCAGCAGCCGGGGACTAGCGGGCCAAGAGACCCAGTACTTC. It is translated as CASSRGLAGQETQYF. The full variable domain, its missing parts supplied by reference TRBV7-2 and TRBJ2-5, is GAGVSQSPSNKVTEKGKDVELRCDPISGHTALYWYRQSLGQGLEFLIYFQGNSAPDKSGLPSDRFSAERTGGSVSTLTIQRTQQEDSAVYLCASSRGLAGQETQYFGPGTRLLVL.

This clonotype was seen at least ten times. The chain has TRBV7-2 and TRBJ1-1; D gene ambiguous. The germline V and J ends were trimmed by 2 bases and 7 bases, with 11 bases remaining between them. The CDR3 contains 13 residues. Germline values: CDR1 SGHTA, CDR2 FQGNSA. For the CDR3, the DNA is TGTGCCAGCAGCTTATTCCAGCTAAATGAAGCTTTCTTT. The encoded protein is CASSLFQLNEAFF.

Concerning this clonotype itself: It may be a read error: a sequence one base away is much more abundant. The chain couples TRBV7-9 to TRBJ2-5; D remains unclear. The CDR3 length is 14 residues. Germline CDR1 SEHNR, CDR2 FQNEAQ (reference sequence). In nucleotides, the CDR3 is TGTGCCACCAGCTCCCGCAGACCCCAAGAGACCCAGTACTTC. Translating it yields CATSSRRPQETQYF.

The chain carries TRBV14 and TRBJ1-1; no reliable D call. V gave up 3 bases and J gave up 1 base, with 12 bases separating them. The V gene's germline CDR1 is SGHDN and CDR2 FVKESK. CDR3 length: 15 residues. The CDR3 DNA reads as TGTGCCAGCAGCCATGAAAGGGTCCGGAACACTGAAGCTTTCTTT. Protein: CASSHERVRNTEAFF. Using reference TRBV14 and TRBJ1-1 for the parts outside the CDR3, the full variable domain is EAGVTQFPSHSVIEKGQTVTLRCDPISGHDNLYWYRRVMGKEIKFLLHFVKESKQDESGMPNNRFLAERTGGTYSTLKVQPAELEDSGVYFCASSHERVRNTEAFFGQGTRLTVV.

The V and J genes are TRBV7-9 and TRBJ1-4; 8 nucleotides align to TRBD1. The CDR3 covers 15 residues. CDR1 is SEHNR, CDR2 FQNEAQ, per germline (reference sequence). Germline trimming cut 3 bases from V and 8 bases from J; bases unmatched to any gene: 8. The CDR3 DNA is TGTGCCAGCAGCTTCGGACAGGGAGTTGAGGAAAAACTGTTTTTT. Translation gives CASSFGQGVEEKLFF.

This clonotype has more than one count but fewer than ten. The chain carries TRBV15 and TRBJ1-1, with D uncertain. Germline V gives CDR1 LNHNV, CDR2 YYDKDF (reference sequence). CDR3 length: 14 amino acids. V was pared by 0 bases and J by 11 bases, with 16 bases between. The CDR3 is CATSRELAGETAFF. The CDR3 DNA reads as TGTGCCACCAGCAGAGAACTGGCGGGTGAGACGGCTTTCTTT.

The table lists this clonotype with many counts. No DNA is shown, since the ends of the CDR3 on it are uncertain; the CDR3 is the one TCRdb lists. The chain couples TRBV11-2 to TRBJ2-1. A total of 13 residues make up the CDR3, ends included. Germline V gene data show CDR1 as SGHAT and CDR2 as FQNNGV. CDR3 loop: CASTFGAYNEQFF.